The rows below give T cell receptor beta chains drawn from one sample of a study of T-cell memory formation after mild COVID-19. TCRdb itself ran the 5' RACE reads through MiXCR, one entry per CDR3 protein. In the table there are approximately 250,000 distinct CDR3 sequences, approximately 15% of which are singletons. Sequenced input: PBMCs or a T cell subset sorted from them (not recorded which). The receptor source for this set is a man younger than 30 who had mild COVID-19 (a few samples of this study predate the infection). Cell type and time point are not known. Both conserved end residues are part of each CDR3. The order of the fields is clone size, V gene, J gene, D gene, CDR3 protein, CDR3 DNA. The D gene is left open where the match is weak. A clone size is listed for some rows: how often the clone was seen (once, few, many), or a class if it is expanded.

clone size: few
V gene: TRBV4-1
J gene: TRBJ2-3
D gene: TRBD2
CDR3 protein: CASSQVSGGTDTQYF
CDR3 DNA: TGCGCCAGCAGCCAAGTTAGCGGGGGGACAGATACGCAGTATTTT

clone size: .
V gene: TRBV3-1
J gene: TRBJ1-1
D gene: .
CDR3 protein: CASSPVTEDTEAFF
CDR3 DNA: TGTGCCAGCAGCCCCGTCACGGAGGACACTGAAGCTTTCTTT

clone size: many
V gene: TRBV5-1
J gene: TRBJ1-5
D gene: TRBD1
CDR3 protein: CASSGQGNQPQHF
CDR3 DNA: TGCGCCAGCAGCGGACAGGGGAATCAGCCCCAGCATTTT

clone size: many
V gene: TRBV10-3
J gene: TRBJ2-5
D gene: .
CDR3 protein: CAISEGWGQETQYF
CDR3 DNA: TGTGCCATCAGTGAGGGATGGGGACAAGAGACCCAGTACTTC

clone size: few
V gene: TRBV12-3/TRBV12-4
J gene: TRBJ1-2
D gene: .
CDR3 protein: CASSPVGGARGYTF
CDR3 DNA: TGTGCCAGCAGCCCCGTGGGGGGGGCGAGGGGCTACACCTTC

clone size: few
V gene: TRBV29-1
J gene: TRBJ1-4
D gene: .
CDR3 protein: CSVEDPWAGPEKLFF
CDR3 DNA: TGCAGCGTTGAAGATCCGTGGGCAGGGCCCGAAAAACTGTTTTTT

clone size: .
V gene: TRBV4-3
J gene: TRBJ1-2
D gene: .
CDR3 protein: CASSPTENYGYTF
CDR3 DNA: TGCGCCAGCAGCCCGACAGAGAACTATGGCTACACCTTC

clone size: many
V gene: TRBV7-9
J gene: TRBJ2-3
D gene: .
CDR3 protein: CASSSFNDQSGDTQYF
CDR3 DNA: TGTGCCAGCAGCTCCTTTAATGACCAGAGTGGAGATACGCAGTATTTT

clone size: few
V gene: TRBV4-1
J gene: TRBJ2-5
D gene: .
CDR3 protein: CASSHLTGRQETQYF
CDR3 DNA: TGCGCCAGCAGCCACCTGACAGGACGTCAAGAGACCCAGTACTTC

clone size: .
V gene: TRBV12-3/TRBV12-4
J gene: TRBJ1-6
D gene: .
CDR3 protein: CASSLQTQNSPLHF
CDR3 DNA: TGTGCCAGCAGTTTACAGACGCAGAATTCACCCCTCCACTTT

clone size: few
V gene: TRBV5-6
J gene: TRBJ2-5
D gene: .
CDR3 protein: CASSSGGPGQETQYF
CDR3 DNA: TGTGCCAGCAGCTCTGGAGGGCCAGGGCAAGAGACCCAGTACTTC

clone size: many
V gene: TRBV12-3/TRBV12-4
J gene: TRBJ2-3
D gene: TRBD2
CDR3 protein: CASSLDSSGATDTQYF
CDR3 DNA: TGTGCCAGCAGTTTAGATTCTAGCGGGGCAACGGATACGCAGTATTTT

clone size: many
V gene: TRBV28
J gene: TRBJ1-4
D gene: .
CDR3 protein: CASSTGPLNEKLFF
CDR3 DNA: TGTGCCAGCAGCACAGGGCCTCTCAATGAAAAACTGTTTTTT

clone size: .
V gene: TRBV30
J gene: TRBJ2-3
D gene: .
CDR3 protein: CAWSVSEGRTDTQYF
CDR3 DNA: TGTGCCTGGAGTGTGTCCGAGGGGCGCACAGATACGCAGTATTTT

clone size: few
V gene: TRBV12-3/TRBV12-4
J gene: TRBJ2-1
D gene: TRBD2
CDR3 protein: CASSFGSGGDPEQFF
CDR3 DNA: TGTGCCAGCAGTTTTGGTAGCGGGGGGGACCCTGAGCAGTTCTTC

clone size: many
V gene: TRBV10-3
J gene: TRBJ2-1
D gene: .
CDR3 protein: CAISAIRDEQFF
CDR3 DNA: TGTGCCATCAGTGCAATCCGCGATGAGCAGTTCTTC

clone size: medium-sized
V gene: TRBV7-9
J gene: TRBJ2-3
D gene: .
CDR3 protein: CASSFSGDTDTQYF
CDR3 DNA: TGTGCCAGCAGCTTTTCAGGGGACACAGATACGCAGTATTTT

clone size: few
V gene: TRBV7-2
J gene: TRBJ1-4
D gene: TRBD1
CDR3 protein: CASSLAGTGGANEKLFF
CDR3 DNA: TGTGCCAGCAGCTTAGCCGGGACAGGGGGGGCGAATGAAAAACTGTTTTTT

clone size: .
V gene: TRBV9
J gene: TRBJ1-3
D gene: .
CDR3 protein: CASSRTLRGTSGGNTIYF
CDR3 DNA: TGTGCCAGCAGCCGGACCCTAAGAGGGACTTCCGGTGGAAACACCATATATTTT

clone size: .
V gene: TRBV20-1
J gene: TRBJ2-7
D gene: .
CDR3 protein: CSAPLGTAYEQYF
CDR3 DNA: TGCAGTGCCCCCTTAGGGACGGCTTACGAGCAGTACTTC

clone size: .
V gene: TRBV15
J gene: TRBJ2-2
D gene: .
CDR3 protein: CATSRDRVVGELFF
CDR3 DNA: TGTGCCACCAGCAGAGATAGGGTTGTCGGGGAGCTGTTTTTT

clone size: .
V gene: TRBV4-1
J gene: TRBJ2-6
D gene: .
CDR3 protein: CASSQDRGNRALGANVLTF
CDR3 DNA: TGCGCCAGCAGCCAAGATCGGGGGAACAGGGCTCTTGGGGCCAACGTCCTGACTTTC

clone size: few
V gene: TRBV5-1
J gene: TRBJ2-1
D gene: .
CDR3 protein: CASSIQDSDNEQFF
CDR3 DNA: TGCGCCAGCAGCATACAGGATTCGGACAATGAGCAGTTCTTC

clone size: few
V gene: TRBV29-1
J gene: TRBJ1-2
D gene: .
CDR3 protein: CSVERGAYYGYTF
CDR3 DNA: TGCAGCGTTGAACGGGGGGCATACTATGGCTACACCTTC

clone size: .
V gene: TRBV15
J gene: TRBJ2-4
D gene: .
CDR3 protein: CATSRGGLAKNIQYF
CDR3 DNA: TGTGCCACCAGCAGAGGTGGCTTAGCCAAAAACATTCAGTACTTC

clone size: .
V gene: TRBV20-1
J gene: TRBJ1-2
D gene: .
CDR3 protein: CSASSPGQAYGYTF
CDR3 DNA: TGCAGTGCTAGTAGCCCGGGGCAGGCCTATGGCTACACCTTC

clone size: many
V gene: TRBV11-2
J gene: TRBJ2-5
D gene: .
CDR3 protein: CASSEQVQETQYF
CDR3 DNA: TGTGCCAGCAGTGAACAGGTCCAAGAGACCCAGTACTTC

clone size: .
V gene: TRBV5-1
J gene: TRBJ1-1
D gene: .
CDR3 protein: CASSLVGEGLTEAFF
CDR3 DNA: TGCGCCAGCAGCTTGGTTGGAGAAGGACTCACTGAAGCTTTCTTT